Below, 19 T cell receptor beta chains from the same sample are listed, as sequenced in a study of blood T cell repertoires in COVID-19. Libraries were prepared by immunoSEQ multiplex PCR; TCRdb keeps only in-frame clonotypes and omits some of them. The table records about 130,000 clones, around 80% of them present only once. The specimen was peripheral blood. These receptors all come from a woman aged 55 to 70 with acute or convalescent COVID-19.

The rearrangement uses TRBV5-6 and TRBJ2-7; D gene uncertain. Germline V CDR1 and CDR2: SGHDT, YYEEEE. The CDR3 contains 13 residues. Trimming shortened V by 3 bases and J by 6 bases, and 13 bases separated the two germline ends. CDR3 amino acids: CASSSSSGAEQYV. The CDR3 DNA follows: TGTGCCAGCAGCTCTTCCTCGGGTGCCGAGCAGTACGTC.

This chain uses TRBV27 with TRBJ2-3; D is possibly TRBD1 (5 bases). The germline gives CDR1 MNHEY, CDR2 SMNVEV (reference sequence). CDR3 length: 15 residues. V lost 3 bases, J lost 0 bases, and 10 bases lay in between. This CDR3 reads CASSFAGLSTDTQYF. The CDR3 nucleotides are TGTGCCAGCAGTTTTGCAGGGCTCAGCACAGATACGCAGTATTTT.

This chain joins TRBV5-1 and TRBJ1-1, with D maybe TRBD1 (5 bases). Germline V gene sequence: CDR1 SGHRS, CDR2 YFSETQ. The CDR3 runs to 14 residues. Between the trimmed V and J ends, which lost 3 bases and 7 bases, there was a span of 16 bases. CDR3 in DNA: TGCGCCAGCAGCTCCGAAATCGGACATCTTGAAGCTTTCTTT. This sequence encodes CASSSEIGHLEAFF.

The rearrangement joins TRBV11-2 to TRBJ1-2; possibly TRBD1 for D (6 bases). V was shortened by 5 bases and J by 6 bases, with 13 bases between the two germline ends. The germline V gene encodes CDR1 SGHAT and CDR2 FQNNGV. There are 13 residues in the CDR3. The CDR3 DNA reads as TGTGCCAGCAGCCCCGGACAGACGAATGGCTACACCTTC. Translating it yields CASSPGQTNGYTF.

The chain has TRBV6-5 and TRBJ2-1; D gene unclear. The V end was cut by 8 bases, the J end by 3 bases, with 8 bases between. Germline V gene data show CDR1 as MNHEY and CDR2 as SVGAGI. The CDR3 loop spans 12 amino acids. CDR3 region: CASGRYYNEQFF. The CDR3 DNA is TGTGCCAGCGGCAGGTACTACAATGAGCAGTTCTTC.

The rearrangement uses TRBV6-1 and TRBJ1-2; D remains unclear. Germline CDR1 reads MNHNS; CDR2 reads SASEGT. The CDR3 has 12 amino acids. The V end lost 5 bases, the J end lost 7 bases, and 11 bases lay between the germline ends. CDR3 nucleotide sequence: TGTGCCAGCAGTTCGCCGAGCGCTGGCTACACCTTC. This sequence encodes CASSSPSAGYTF.

The gene calls are TRBV30 and TRBJ1-4; D gene uncertain. The V gene's germline CDR1 is GTSNPN and CDR2 SVGIG (reference sequence). This CDR3 is built from 11 residues. The V end was cut by 3 bases, the J end by 4 bases, with 3 bases between. DNA of the CDR3: TGTGCCTGGAGCCTTAATGAAAAACTGTTTTTT. Translating gives CAWSLNEKLFF.

The chain has TRBV5-6 and TRBJ2-7; D not resolved. CDR3 size: 13 residues. The V end lost 3 bases, the J end lost 1 base, and 8 bases lay between the germline ends. Germline V lookup: CDR1 SGHDT, CDR2 YYEEEE. CDR3 in amino acids: CASSSIASYEQYF. DNA for the CDR3: TGTGCCAGCAGCTCCATTGCGTCCTACGAGCAGTACTTC.

The J gene is TRBJ1-2, the V gene TRBV5-1, with D maybe TRBD1 (5 bases). CDR3 length equals 16 residues. V was cut by 0 bases and J by 6 bases, with 18 bases left in between. Per germline, CDR1 SGHRS and CDR2 YFSETQ. The CDR3 sequence is CASSLGPGTDKDGYTF. DNA for the CDR3: TGCGCCAGCAGCTTGGGGCCCGGGACTGATAAAGATGGCTACACCTTC.

The chain has TRBV6-5 and TRBJ1-4, with D possibly TRBD1 on 5 matching bases. The CDR3 extends over 16 amino acids. The V gene's germline CDR1 is MNHEY and CDR2 SVGAGI. V shed 2 bases and J shed 2 bases, with 12 bases lying between them. CDR3 in amino acids: CASSYGSRGTNEKLFF. DNA for the CDR3: TGTGCCAGCAGTTACGGGAGTCGGGGGACTAATGAAAAACTGTTTTTT.

V usage is TRBV5-1 and J usage is TRBJ2-7; no definite D call. The CDR3 totals 11 residues. Trimming took off 5 bases at V and 5 bases at J, with 8 bases between the two ends. CDR1 SGHRS and CDR2 YFSETQ come from the germline V gene. CDR3 sequence: CASRSANEQYF. CDR3 bases: TGCGCCAGCAGAAGTGCGAACGAGCAGTACTTC.

The chain couples TRBV25-1 to TRBJ1-2, with D tentatively TRBD1 (6 bases). Looked up from germline, CDR1 is MGHDK and CDR2 is SYGVNS. The ends were cut back, 1 base at V and 2 bases at J, with 11 bases in the middle. The CDR3 has 15 amino acids. This CDR3 is CASSEWDTQNYGYTF. The CDR3 DNA follows: TGTGCCAGCAGTGAATGGGACACGCAGAACTATGGCTACACCTTC.

The V gene is TRBV2, the J gene TRBJ2-1; TRBD1 matches at 7 bases. This CDR3 is built from 14 residues. The junction had 10 bases not matched to a gene; V was cut back by 8 bases and J by 6 bases. Germline lookup yields CDR1 SNHLY and CDR2 FYNNEI. Written as DNA, the CDR3 is TGTGCCAGCCAGGGAGACGAGGGGGCCAATGAGCAGTTCTTC. Protein sequence: CASQGDEGANEQFF.

The rearrangement uses TRBV29-1 and TRBJ1-2; the D is unclear. Trimming left V 7 bases short and J 6 bases short, with 12 bases between. This CDR3 has 11 residues. CDR1 and CDR2 (germline): SQVTM, ANQGSEA. This CDR3 reads CSAWAVDGYTF. The CDR3 bases are TGCAGCGCCTGGGCCGTAGATGGCTACACCTTC.

V gene TRBV18 combines with J gene TRBJ2-5; no definite D call. Germline V gene lookup returns CDR1 KGHSH and CDR2 LQKENI. V lost 3 bases, J lost 4 bases, and 12 bases lay in between. The CDR3 has 14 residues. The CDR3 DNA reads TGTGCCAGCTCACCGCCCCCCGGCGGAGAGACCCAGTACTTC. Protein sequence: CASSPPPGGETQYF.

The chain couples TRBV30 to TRBJ1-1; unclear D gene. Per germline, CDR1 GTSNPN and CDR2 SVGIG (reference sequence). This CDR3 has 13 residues. Trimming took 2 bases from V and 6 from J, leaving 13 bases between them. The CDR3 DNA follows: TGTGCCTGGAGTACCCCAGGTCGCGCTGAAGCTTTCTTT. Translating it yields CAWSTPGRAEAFF.

The gene calls are TRBV19 and TRBJ1-5; no clear D. This CDR3 contains 15 residues. V gave up 9 bases and J gave up 0 bases, with 15 bases separating them. CDR1 LNHDA and CDR2 SQIVND come from the germline V gene (reference sequence). CDR3 region: CASHQAGYSNQPQHF. CDR3 in DNA: TGTGCCAGCCACCAGGCAGGTTATAGCAATCAGCCCCAGCATTTT. The full variable domain, with the rest looked up from reference TRBV19 and TRBJ1-5, is DGGITQSPKYLFRKEGQNVTLSCEQNLNHDAMYWYRQDPGQGLRLIYYSQIVNDFQKGDIAEGYSVSREKKESFPLTVTSAQKNPTAFYLCASHQAGYSNQPQHFGDGTRLSIL.

The J gene is TRBJ1-1, the V gene TRBV3-1 (or the pseudogene TRBV3-2); D call uncertain. The CDR3 is 14 amino acids. Looked up from germline, CDR1 is LGHDT and CDR2 is YNNKEL (reference sequence). Between the trimmed V and J ends, which lost 3 bases and 3 bases, there was a span of 11 bases. The CDR3 spells CASSHATAYTEAFF. The CDR3 DNA follows: TGTGCCAGCAGCCACGCAACAGCCTACACTGAAGCTTTCTTT.

The J gene is TRBJ1-1, the V gene TRBV6-5, with 8 bases lining up with TRBD1. V gave up 6 bases and J gave up 7 bases; unmatched junction bases: 10. Germline CDR1 is MNHEY and CDR2 is SVGAGI. The CDR3 length is 14 residues. Here the CDR3 DNA reads TGTGCCAGCAGCCCCAAAGACAGGGGTGGTGAAGCTTTCTTT. It specifies CASSPKDRGGEAFF.